What follows describes a single T cell receptor beta chain. What it binds is not known. This specimen comes from a study of type 1 regulatory T cells. Whole-study context: This in vitro CD4 product, T-allo10, is enriched for Tr1 cells and alloantigen-specific.

Via MiXCR, TCRdb re-called the reads, giving one row per CDR3 protein. Here the sample spans about 68,000 distinct CDR3 sequences, around 60% being singletons. Graft donor-derived T-allo10 cells were described as host-alloantigen-specific, anergic, and alloantigen-specifically suppressive. The TCR originated in a human donor in good health. Sequencing input: cultured T cells, either the whole culture or a sorted T cell fraction (not recorded which). Stated subset: Tr1-enriched cell product generated in vitro against host alloantigens.

The CDR3 DNA follows: TGTGCCAGCAGCAAAGCCGGGAGCACAGATACGCAGTATTTT. It specifies CASSKAGSTDTQYF. The chain links TRBV5-4 to TRBJ2-3; no clear D gene. V was clipped by 4 bases and J by 0 bases, with 9 bases between them. The V gene's germline CDR1 is SGHNT and CDR2 YYREEE (reference sequence). The length of the CDR3 is 14 residues.